This paragraph covers one T cell receptor beta chain sequence. This clonotype came up a few times. Its antigen is unknown. No clone much larger than this one lies a single base away; base qualities are absent. The data were obtained in a study of response to subunit inactivated influenza vaccine (dated by TCRdb to 2017 to 2018). About the investigation overall: The study used deep quantitative T cell receptor repertoire profiling to track responses to a trivalent subunit inactivated influenza vaccine. What the work shows at the level of the full study, not this receptor alone: According to the authors, only a limited number of new T cells may be recruited by each seasonal influenza vaccination.

The library was built by means of RT-PCR. Sequencing was carried out with an Illumina HiSeq 2500. The public sequencing data were trimmed at Q25 with fastp and processed into clonotypes with MiXCR by TCRdb, which kept only in-frame beta chains. For every CDR3 protein sequence, its rows merge into one entry that carries the most common genes and DNA. Here the sample has about 520,000 distinct CDR3 sequences; 25% occur a single time. The top ten clones comprise approximately 2% of the sample. V is cut by 0 bases and J by 6 bases, and the space between the germline ends is 13 bases. Its CDR3 holds 15 amino acids, cysteine through phenylalanine. Only the CDR3 DNA is retained, 45 bases long and in frame from the first base. Per the germline V gene, SGHAT is the CDR1 and FQNNGV is the CDR2.

This sequence originates from a man aged 45 to 65 who received an inactivated influenza vaccine. Donor details come from another sample of the same person, matched by shared clones. The specimen was CD4+ T cells sorted from PBMCs, collected roughly 5 days after vaccination. The rearrangement joined TRBV11-2 to TRBJ2-3, with the D gene call left open. The CDR3 is CASSLDGTVGDTQYF. The nucleotide sequence is TGTGCCAGCAGCTTAGACGGTACGGTCGGGGATACGCAGTATTTT.